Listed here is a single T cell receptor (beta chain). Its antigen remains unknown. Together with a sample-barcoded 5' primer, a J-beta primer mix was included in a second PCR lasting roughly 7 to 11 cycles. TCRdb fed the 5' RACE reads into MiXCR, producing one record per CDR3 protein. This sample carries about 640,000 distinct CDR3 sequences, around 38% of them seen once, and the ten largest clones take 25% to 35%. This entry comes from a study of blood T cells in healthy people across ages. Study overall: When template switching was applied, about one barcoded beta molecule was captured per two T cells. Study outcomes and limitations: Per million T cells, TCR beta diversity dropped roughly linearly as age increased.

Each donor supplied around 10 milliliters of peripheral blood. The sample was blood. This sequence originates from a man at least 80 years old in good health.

This chain's CDR3 is CASTSGSSGNTIYF. The CDR3 DNA follows: TGCGCCAGCACCTCAGGGAGCTCTGGAAACACCATATATTTT. The chain employs TRBV5-1 and TRBJ1-3, with D tentatively TRBD1 (5 bases). Germline CDR1 and CDR2: SGHRS and YFSETQ. V lost 6 bases and J 0 bases, leaving 10 bases between the germline ends. The CDR3 is 14 residues long.